This T cell receptor beta chain was profiled in a study of shared clonotypes between healthy human individuals. Study conclusions and caveats: Owing to a small donor count, the genetic and exposure-history diversity represented was limited.

Genomic DNA per cell subset filled all wells of several immunoSEQ plates. PCR replicates performed on unsorted PBMC used approximately 300 ng DNA, 28,000 or so T cell genomes. Libraries were prepared by immunoSEQ multiplex PCR; TCRdb keeps only in-frame clonotypes and omits some of them. In the table there are 450,000 or so clones, around 77% of which are singletons. Adult Caucasians living in Nashville, Tennessee made up all of the donors. Germline lookup yields CDR1 SNHLY and CDR2 FYNNEI. CDR3 length equals 15 residues. Unmatched junction bases numbered 6, after V lost 6 bases and J lost 5 bases. To note about this clone: Its target is unknown.

The source is a woman in her thirties or forties in good health. Some clones in this sample may be carry-over from other donors' samples. The rearrangement links TRBV2 to TRBJ2-3; TRBD2 matches at 12 bases. Sequencing was carried out using PBMCs. The CDR3 reads CASSYLAGGLDTQYF. CDR3 nucleotides: TGTGCCAGCAGCTATCTAGCGGGAGGGCTAGATACGCAGTATTTT.